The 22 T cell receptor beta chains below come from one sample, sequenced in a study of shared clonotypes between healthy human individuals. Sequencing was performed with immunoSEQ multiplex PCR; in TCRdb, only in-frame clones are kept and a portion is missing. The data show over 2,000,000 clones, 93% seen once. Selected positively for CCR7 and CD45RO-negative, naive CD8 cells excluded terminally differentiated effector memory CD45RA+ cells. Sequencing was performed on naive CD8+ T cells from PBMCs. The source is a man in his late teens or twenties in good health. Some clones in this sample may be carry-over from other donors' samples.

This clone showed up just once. The CDR3 here is CASSRGGGREGNQPQHF. DNA of the CDR3: TGTGCCAGCAGCAGAGGGGGGGGGCGAGAAGGCAATCAGCCCCAGCATTTT. The V and J genes are TRBV7-8 and TRBJ1-5; D might be TRBD1 (6 bases). CDR3 length: 17 amino acids. Trimming removed 5 bases from V and 2 bases from J, with 19 bases in between. Germline V lookup: CDR1 SGHVS, CDR2 FQNEAQ.

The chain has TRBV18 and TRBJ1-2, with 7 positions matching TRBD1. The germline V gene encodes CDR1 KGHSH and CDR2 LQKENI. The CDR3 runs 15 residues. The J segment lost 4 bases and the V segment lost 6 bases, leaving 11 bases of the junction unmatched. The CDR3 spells CASSTPGTAFYGYTF. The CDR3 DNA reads TGTGCCAGCTCGACGCCCGGGACAGCATTCTATGGCTACACCTTC.

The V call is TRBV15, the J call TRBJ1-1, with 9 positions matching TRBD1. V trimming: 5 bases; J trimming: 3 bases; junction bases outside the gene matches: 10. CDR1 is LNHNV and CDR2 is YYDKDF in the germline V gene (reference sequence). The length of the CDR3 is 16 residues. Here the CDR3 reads CATSPRPDRGDTEAFF. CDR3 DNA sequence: TGTGCCACCAGCCCTCGGCCCGACAGGGGGGACACTGAAGCTTTCTTT. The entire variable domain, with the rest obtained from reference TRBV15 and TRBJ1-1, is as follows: DAMVIQNPRYQVTQFGKPVTLSCSQTLNHNVMYWYQQKSSQAPKLLFHYYDKDFNNEADTPDNFQSRRPNTSFCFLDIRSPGLGDTAMYLCATSPRPDRGDTEAFFGQGTRLTVV.

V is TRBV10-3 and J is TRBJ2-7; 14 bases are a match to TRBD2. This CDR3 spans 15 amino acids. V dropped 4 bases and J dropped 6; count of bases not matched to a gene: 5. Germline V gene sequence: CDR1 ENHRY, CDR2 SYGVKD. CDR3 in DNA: TGTGCCATCAGTGCCGGGACTAGCGGGAGCGTCGAGCAGTACTTC. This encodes CAISAGTSGSVEQYF.

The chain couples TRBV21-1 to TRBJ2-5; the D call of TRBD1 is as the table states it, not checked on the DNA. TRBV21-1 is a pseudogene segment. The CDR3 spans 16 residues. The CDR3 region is CASGSVKGEQPRTQYF. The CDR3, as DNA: TGTGCCAGCGGGAGTGTGAAGGGGGAGCAACCAAGGACCCAGTACTTC.

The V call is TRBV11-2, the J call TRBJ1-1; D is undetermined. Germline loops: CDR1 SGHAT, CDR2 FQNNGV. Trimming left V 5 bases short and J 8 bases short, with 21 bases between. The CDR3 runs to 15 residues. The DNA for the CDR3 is TGTGCCAGCAGCCTGCCCTTTCGTGGGGAGATGGAAGCTTTCTTT. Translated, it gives CASSLPFRGEMEAFF.

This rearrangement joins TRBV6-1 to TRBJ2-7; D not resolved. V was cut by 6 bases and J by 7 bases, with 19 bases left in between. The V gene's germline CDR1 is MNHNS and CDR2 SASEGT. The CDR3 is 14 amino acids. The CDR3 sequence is CASRNWVSSLEQYF. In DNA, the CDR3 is TGTGCCAGCAGAAATTGGGTCAGTTCTTTAGAGCAGTACTTC.

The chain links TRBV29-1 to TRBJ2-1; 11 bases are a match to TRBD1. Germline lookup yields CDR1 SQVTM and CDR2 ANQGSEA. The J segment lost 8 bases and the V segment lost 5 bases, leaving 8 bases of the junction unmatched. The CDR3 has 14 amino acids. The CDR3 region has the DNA TGCAGCGTTTCCGGGACAGGGGGAATCGATGAGCAGTTCTTC. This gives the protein CSVSGTGGIDEQFF.

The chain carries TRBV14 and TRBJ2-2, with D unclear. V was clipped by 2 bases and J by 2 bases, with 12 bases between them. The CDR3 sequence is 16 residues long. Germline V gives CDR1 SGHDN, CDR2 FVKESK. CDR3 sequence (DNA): TGTGCCAGCAGCCAATATCTCGGAGCCAACACCGGGGAGCTGTTTTTT. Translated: CASSQYLGANTGELFF.

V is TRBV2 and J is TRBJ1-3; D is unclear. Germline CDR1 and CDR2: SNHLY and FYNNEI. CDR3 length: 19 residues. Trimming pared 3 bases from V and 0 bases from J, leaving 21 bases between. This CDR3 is CASSDPMAPDLISGNTIYF. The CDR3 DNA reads TGTGCCAGCAGTGACCCCATGGCCCCAGATTTGATCTCTGGAAACACCATATATTTT.

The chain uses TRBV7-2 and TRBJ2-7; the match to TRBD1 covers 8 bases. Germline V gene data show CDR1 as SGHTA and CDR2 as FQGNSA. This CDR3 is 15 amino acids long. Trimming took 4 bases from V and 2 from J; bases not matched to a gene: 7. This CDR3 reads CASSWYRGMTYEQYF. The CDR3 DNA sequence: TGTGCCAGCAGCTGGTACAGGGGGATGACCTACGAGCAGTACTTC.

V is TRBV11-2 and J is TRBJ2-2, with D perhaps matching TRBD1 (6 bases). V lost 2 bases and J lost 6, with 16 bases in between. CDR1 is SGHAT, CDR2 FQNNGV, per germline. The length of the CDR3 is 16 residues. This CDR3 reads CASSLFGGAVPGELFF. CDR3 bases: TGTGCCAGCAGCTTATTTGGGGGCGCGGTCCCCGGGGAGCTGTTTTTT.

The CDR3 nucleotides are TGTGCCAGTAGTACTCGGGACGGGACCTACGAGCAGTACTTC. It is translated as CASSTRDGTYEQYF. The chain links TRBV19 to TRBJ2-7, with D perhaps given as TRBD1 or TRBD2 (5 bases each). This CDR3 spans 14 amino acids. Trimming left V 4 bases short and J 2 bases short, with 12 bases between. Germline V gives CDR1 LNHDA, CDR2 SQIVND (reference sequence).

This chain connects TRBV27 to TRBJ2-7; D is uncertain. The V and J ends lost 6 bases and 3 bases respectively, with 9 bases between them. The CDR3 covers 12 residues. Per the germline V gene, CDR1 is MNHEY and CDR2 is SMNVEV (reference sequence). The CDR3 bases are TGTGCCAGCAGAGGGCAGCACTACGAGCAGTACTTC. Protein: CASRGQHYEQYF.

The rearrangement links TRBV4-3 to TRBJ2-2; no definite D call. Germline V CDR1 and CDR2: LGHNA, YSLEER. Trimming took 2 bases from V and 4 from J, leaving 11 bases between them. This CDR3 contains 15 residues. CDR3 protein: CASSQTLFLTGELFF. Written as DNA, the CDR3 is TGCGCCAGCAGCCAAACGCTGTTTCTCACCGGGGAGCTGTTTTTT.

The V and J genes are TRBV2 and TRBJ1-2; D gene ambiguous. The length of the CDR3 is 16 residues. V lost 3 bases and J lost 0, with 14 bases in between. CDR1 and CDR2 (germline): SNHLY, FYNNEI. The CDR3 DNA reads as TGTGCCAGCAGTGAGGTCAGGCCCCGATCTAACTATGGCTACACCTTC. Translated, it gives CASSEVRPRSNYGYTF.

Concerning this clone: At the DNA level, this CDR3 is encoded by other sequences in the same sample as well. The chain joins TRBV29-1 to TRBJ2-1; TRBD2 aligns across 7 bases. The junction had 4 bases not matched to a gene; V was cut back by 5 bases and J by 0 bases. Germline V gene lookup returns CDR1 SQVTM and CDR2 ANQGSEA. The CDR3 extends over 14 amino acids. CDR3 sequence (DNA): TGCAGCGTTCGAGGCGGGAGCTCCTACAATGAGCAGTTCTTC. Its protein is CSVRGGSSYNEQFF.

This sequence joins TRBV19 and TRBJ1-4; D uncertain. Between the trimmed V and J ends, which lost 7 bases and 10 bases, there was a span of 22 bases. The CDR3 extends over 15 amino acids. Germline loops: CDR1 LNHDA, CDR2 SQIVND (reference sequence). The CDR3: CASTHASSKVAKLFF. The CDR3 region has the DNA TGTGCCAGTACCCATGCTTCCTCGAAAGTCGCAAAACTGTTTTTT.

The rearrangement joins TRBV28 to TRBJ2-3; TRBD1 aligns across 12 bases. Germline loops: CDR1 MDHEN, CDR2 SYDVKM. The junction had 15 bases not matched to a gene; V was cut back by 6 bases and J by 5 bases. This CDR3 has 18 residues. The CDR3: CASSWDRGPGGDRDTQYF. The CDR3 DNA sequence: TGTGCCAGCAGCTGGGACAGGGGGCCGGGAGGAGATAGAGATACGCAGTATTTT.

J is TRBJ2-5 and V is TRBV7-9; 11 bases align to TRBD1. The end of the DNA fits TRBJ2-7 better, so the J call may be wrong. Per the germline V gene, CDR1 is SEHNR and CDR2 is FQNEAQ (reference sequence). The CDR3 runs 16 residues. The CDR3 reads CASRHAGTGGSYEQYF. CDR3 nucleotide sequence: TGTGCCAGCAGGCACGCCGGGACAGGGGGTTCCTACGAGCAGTACTTC.

CDR3 coding DNA: TGTGCCAGTAGAGCCCCGCCGGGACTAGCGGGGAAGCCATATGAGCAGTTCTTC. It specifies CASRAPPGLAGKPYEQFF. V and J are TRBV19 and TRBJ2-1, with 13 bases identical to TRBD2. This CDR3 has 18 amino acids. Germline values: CDR1 LNHDA, CDR2 SQIVND (reference sequence). V shed 6 bases, J shed 8 bases, and the junction held 16 bases outside the gene matches. Full variable domain (outside the CDR3, taken from reference TRBV19 and TRBJ2-1): DGGITQSPKYLFRKEGQNVTLSCEQNLNHDAMYWYRQDPGQGLRLIYYSQIVNDFQKGDIAEGYSVSREKKESFPLTVTSAQKNPTAFYLCASRAPPGLAGKPYEQFFGPGTRLTVL.

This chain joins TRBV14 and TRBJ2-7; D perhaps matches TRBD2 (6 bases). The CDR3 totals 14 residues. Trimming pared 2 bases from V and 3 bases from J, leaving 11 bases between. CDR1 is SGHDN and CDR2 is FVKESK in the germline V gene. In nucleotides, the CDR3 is TGTGCCAGCAGCCAACCCGGGGGATTCTACGAGCAGTACTTC. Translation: CASSQPGGFYEQYF. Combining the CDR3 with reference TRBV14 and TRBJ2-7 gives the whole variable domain EAGVTQFPSHSVIEKGQTVTLRCDPISGHDNLYWYRRVMGKEIKFLLHFVKESKQDESGMPNNRFLAERTGGTYSTLKVQPAELEDSGVYFCASSQPGGFYEQYFGPGTRLTVT.